This is a list of T cell receptor beta chains from one sample in a study of T cells in Graves' hyperthyroidism and ophthalmopathy. TCRdb used MiXCR to reprocess the multiplex PCR reads, holding one entry per CDR3 protein. The data show around 420,000 distinct CDR3 sequences, roughly 14% seen once. Sequenced sample: blood. These receptors were collected from a woman aged 18-29 years with Graves' hyperthyroidism. Both conserved end residues are part of each CDR3. Fields, in order: clone size, J gene, D gene, V gene, CDR3 length, CDR3 protein, CDR3 DNA. D genes are given only for firm matches. Clone size is shown for a subset of rows, as once, few, many or a class of expanded clone.

clone_size: many
j_call: TRBJ2-3
d_call: -
v_call: TRBV7-2
cdr3_length: 13
cdr3_aa: CASTPWGPDTQYF
cdr3_nt: TGTGCCAGCACCCCGTGGGGGCCAGATACGCAGTATTTT

clone_size: -
j_call: TRBJ1-6
d_call: -
v_call: TRBV20-1
cdr3_length: 15
cdr3_aa: CSASYKVSYNSPLHF
cdr3_nt: TGCAGTGCATCCTACAAGGTCTCCTATAATTCACCCCTCCACTTT

clone_size: many
j_call: TRBJ2-5
d_call: -
v_call: TRBV28
cdr3_length: 12
cdr3_aa: CASSPGRQTQYF
cdr3_nt: TGTGCCAGCAGTCCAGGGAGGCAGACCCAGTACTTC

clone_size: -
j_call: TRBJ2-1
d_call: -
v_call: TRBV7-2
cdr3_length: 11
cdr3_aa: CASSLNAYWFF
cdr3_nt: TGTGCCAGCAGCTTAAATGCCTATTGGTTCTTC

clone_size: many
j_call: TRBJ1-2
d_call: -
v_call: TRBV11-2
cdr3_length: 13
cdr3_aa: CASTAVRGKGYTF
cdr3_nt: TGTGCCAGCACCGCGGTGAGGGGTAAGGGCTACACCTTC

clone_size: -
j_call: TRBJ2-3
d_call: TRBD2
v_call: TRBV5-1
cdr3_length: 16
cdr3_aa: CASRAQLAGFSNTQYF
cdr3_nt: TGCGCCAGCAGGGCCCAGCTAGCGGGGTTTTCAAATACGCAGTATTTT

clone_size: -
j_call: TRBJ2-7
d_call: -
v_call: TRBV4-1
cdr3_length: 14
cdr3_aa: CASSRTSFSYEQYF
cdr3_nt: TGCGCCAGCAGCCGAACTAGTTTCTCCTACGAGCAGTACTTC

clone_size: -
j_call: TRBJ1-1
d_call: -
v_call: TRBV19
cdr3_length: 15
cdr3_aa: CASSIVKKLNTEAFF
cdr3_nt: TGTGCCAGTAGTATAGTTAAGAAGTTGAACACTGAAGCTTTCTTT

clone_size: few
j_call: TRBJ1-6
d_call: -
v_call: TRBV5-6
cdr3_length: 16
cdr3_aa: CASSLGGRFYNSPLHF
cdr3_nt: TGTGCCAGCAGCTTGGGTGGCCGATTCTATAATTCACCCCTCCACTTT

clone_size: many
j_call: TRBJ1-6
d_call: TRBD1
v_call: TRBV2
cdr3_length: 18
cdr3_aa: CASSEAGPTTGINSPLHF
cdr3_nt: TGTGCCAGCAGTGAAGCGGGCCCAACGACAGGGATTAATTCACCCCTCCACTTT

clone_size: many
j_call: TRBJ2-5
d_call: TRBD1
v_call: TRBV2
cdr3_length: 15
cdr3_aa: CASRVLGQLQETQYF
cdr3_nt: TGTGCCAGCAGGGTACTGGGACAGCTACAAGAGACCCAGTACTTC

clone_size: few
j_call: TRBJ2-1
d_call: TRBD2
v_call: TRBV7-2
cdr3_length: 17
cdr3_aa: CASSSNAGGPVYNEQFF
cdr3_nt: TGTGCCAGCAGCTCAAACGCGGGGGGACCAGTATACAATGAGCAGTTCTTC

clone_size: few
j_call: TRBJ1-3
d_call: TRBD1
v_call: TRBV13
cdr3_length: 15
cdr3_aa: CASSSGTGGGNTIYF
cdr3_nt: TGTGCCAGCAGCTCCGGGACAGGGGGCGGAAACACCATATATTTT

clone_size: many
j_call: TRBJ1-1
d_call: -
v_call: TRBV3-1
cdr3_length: 12
cdr3_aa: CASSQEDSEAFF
cdr3_nt: TGTGCCAGCAGCCAAGAAGACAGTGAAGCTTTCTTT

clone_size: -
j_call: TRBJ1-2
d_call: -
v_call: TRBV4-3
cdr3_length: 16
cdr3_aa: CASSQLGQSTNYGYTF
cdr3_nt: TGCGCCAGCAGCCAGCTGGGGCAGTCGACTAACTATGGCTACACCTTC

clone_size: many
j_call: TRBJ2-3
d_call: TRBD2
v_call: TRBV6-1
cdr3_length: 15
cdr3_aa: CASSQTGAGTDTQYF
cdr3_nt: TGTGCCAGCAGTCAAACGGGAGCGGGGACAGATACGCAGTATTTT

clone_size: many
j_call: TRBJ2-2
d_call: TRBD2
v_call: TRBV20-1
cdr3_length: 15
cdr3_aa: CSARRGGRGTGELFF
cdr3_nt: TGCAGTGCTAGACGGGGCGGGAGGGGGACCGGGGAGCTGTTTTTT

clone_size: few
j_call: TRBJ1-1
d_call: TRBD1
v_call: TRBV7-9
cdr3_length: 14
cdr3_aa: CASSLPGQSTEAFF
cdr3_nt: TGTGCCAGCAGCCTTCCGGGACAGAGCACTGAAGCTTTCTTT

clone_size: few
j_call: TRBJ2-7
d_call: TRBD2
v_call: TRBV20-1
cdr3_length: 15
cdr3_aa: CSASRLAGVVHEQYF
cdr3_nt: TGCAGTGCTAGTAGGCTAGCGGGAGTGGTCCACGAGCAGTACTTC

clone_size: -
j_call: TRBJ2-3
d_call: TRBD1
v_call: TRBV20-1
cdr3_length: 14
cdr3_aa: CSARVARGRDTQYF
cdr3_nt: TGCAGTGCTAGAGTCGCCAGGGGGCGTGATACGCAGTATTTT

clone_size: few
j_call: TRBJ2-1
d_call: -
v_call: TRBV24-1
cdr3_length: 13
cdr3_aa: CATSDLVRNEQFF
cdr3_nt: TGTGCCACCAGTGATTTAGTTAGGAATGAGCAGTTCTTC

clone_size: -
j_call: TRBJ1-1
d_call: -
v_call: TRBV10-3
cdr3_length: 12
cdr3_aa: CAISDGQFEAFF
cdr3_nt: TGTGCCATCAGCGATGGACAGTTTGAAGCTTTCTTT

clone_size: -
j_call: TRBJ1-6
d_call: -
v_call: TRBV10-3
cdr3_length: 15
cdr3_aa: CAISESRGYNSPLHF
cdr3_nt: TGTGCCATCAGTGAGTCGAGGGGTTATAATTCACCCCTCCACTTT

clone_size: few
j_call: TRBJ2-3
d_call: -
v_call: TRBV6-2/TRBV6-3
cdr3_length: 11
cdr3_aa: CASSHPDTQYF
cdr3_nt: TGTGCCAGCAGTCATCCAGATACGCAGTATTTT

clone_size: many
j_call: TRBJ2-5
d_call: TRBD2
v_call: TRBV6-1
cdr3_length: 16
cdr3_aa: CASSPALLAGQETQYF
cdr3_nt: TGTGCCAGCAGCCCCGCCCTCCTAGCGGGGCAAGAGACCCAGTACTTC

clone_size: many
j_call: TRBJ2-3
d_call: -
v_call: TRBV20-1
cdr3_length: 15
cdr3_aa: CSARSGGWDTDTQYF
cdr3_nt: TGCAGTGCTAGAAGTGGGGGGTGGGACACAGATACGCAGTATTTT

clone_size: few
j_call: TRBJ2-7
d_call: -
v_call: TRBV27
cdr3_length: 15
cdr3_aa: CASQSVLAHAYEQYF
cdr3_nt: TGTGCCAGCCAGTCGGTTCTAGCGCATGCCTACGAGCAGTACTTC

clone_size: few
j_call: TRBJ1-1
d_call: -
v_call: TRBV19
cdr3_length: 12
cdr3_aa: CASSIGLKEAFF
cdr3_nt: TGTGCCAGTAGTATTGGGCTCAAGGAGGCTTTCTTT

clone_size: many
j_call: TRBJ2-1
d_call: TRBD2
v_call: TRBV6-1
cdr3_length: 14
cdr3_aa: CASRRLAGVDEQFF
cdr3_nt: TGTGCCAGCAGGAGACTAGCGGGGGTAGATGAGCAGTTCTTC